The entry that follows covers one T cell receptor (beta chain) sequence. Its cognate antigen is unknown. These data are taken from a study of Graves' ophthalmopathy and Graves' hyperthyroidism. TCR beta CDR3 regions were amplified from RNA transcripts. HTBI primers were used in a first-round RT-PCR, which preceded a second-round multiplex PCR. TCRdb redid the calling of the multiplex PCR reads with MiXCR, one entry per CDR3 protein. The repertoire has 620,000 or so distinct CDR3 sequences, around a fifth of them found once; the top ten carry about 6.6%. Study-wide findings and caveats: The 13-signature model separated ophthalmopathy from stable hyperthyroidism at 85% to 90% sensitivity and around 81% specificity. Most thyroid-expanded clonotypes exceeding 0.001 frequency were also found in blood.

None of the included patients had other autoimmune diseases, uncontrolled infections, pregnancy or lactation, as these led to exclusion. From germline, CDR1 is KGHDR and CDR2 SFDVKD. This CDR3 has 14 residues. With 7 bases clipped from V and 1 base from J, the junction kept 4 bases outside the gene matches. This chain links TRBV24-1 with TRBJ2-3; TRBD1 agrees at 7 bases. The TCR was taken from a woman between 18 and 30 years old with stable Graves' hyperthyroidism. Some clones in this sample may be carry-over from other donors' samples. The specimen was peripheral blood. The CDR3 reads CATRGTERTDTQYF. DNA of the CDR3: TGTGCCACCAGAGGGACAGAACGCACAGATACGCAGTATTTT.